This T cell receptor beta chain was captured by sequencing in a study of blood T cell repertoires in COVID-19. Across the study: COVID-19 samples from acute and convalescent phases originated in the United States, Italy and Spain.

Some clones are missing from TCRdb's copy, which holds only in-frame ones; the method was immunoSEQ multiplex PCR. The sample holds roughly 330,000 clones, roughly 87% seen once. V lost 5 bases and J lost 0, with 16 bases in between. CDR3 length: 16 amino acids. CDR1 and CDR2 from the germline V gene are SEHNR and FQNEAQ (reference sequence). The receptor was isolated from a man aged 30 to 45 with COVID-19, enrolled during active disease. The chain couples TRBV7-9 to TRBJ1-1; D is unresolved. Material for sequencing was peripheral blood. Written as DNA, the CDR3 is TGTGCCAGCAGCCCCCAAGCTGCGGCCATGAACACTGAAGCTTTCTTT. Protein sequence: CASSPQAAAMNTEAFF.